This T cell receptor (beta chain) is from a study of T-cell reconstitution after alpha-beta-depleted transplantation in children. The V gene lost 5 bases and the J gene lost 7 bases, with 14 bases spanning the gap. CDR1 and CDR2 from the germline V gene are LGHNA and YNFKEQ. CDR3 length: 13 residues. Study results and limitations: Once a year had passed after transplant, T-cell counts and diversity came mostly from newly produced T cells. Reported findings indicate that, about two months after transplant, alpha-beta T cells came from several hundred expanded clones, which were derived from non-depleted graft cells. Recipient T cells and thymic progenitors that survived gave rise to the high TCRbeta diversity observed at day 60 in some patients.

This clonotype was found many times. Its specificity is not known. Using unique molecular identifiers, the investigators prepared the TCRbeta library. TCRdb re-derived calls from the PCR reads in MiXCR, one entry per CDR3 protein. This table has 200,000 to 250,000 distinct CDR3 sequences, around 8% appearing once. This TCR was recovered from a male patient younger than 18 who had a stem cell transplant for acute lymphoblastic leukemia, so the T cells may come from the graft donor. This specimen consisted of PBMCs, mostly from graft donor cells, obtained 180 days after TCRalphabeta/CD19-depleted stem cell transplant. This rearrangement joins TRBV4-2 to TRBJ1-1; D remains ambiguous. This CDR3 reads CASSTQDGYEAFF. CDR3 nucleotides: TGTGCCAGCAGCACCCAGGACGGCTATGAAGCTTTCTTT.